Each of the 14 T cell receptor beta chains below was sequenced from the same sample in a study of blood T cell repertoires in COVID-19. The repertoire was sequenced with immunoSEQ multiplex PCR; TCRdb's copy has only in-frame clones and lacks some. The sample yields about 160,000 clones, 87% seen once. Source material: peripheral blood. Receptor source: a woman aged 55 to 70 with active or convalescent COVID-19.

The chain combines TRBV7-2 with TRBJ2-7; 9 bases line up with TRBD2. V shed 4 bases, J shed 7 bases, and the junction held 8 bases outside the gene matches. CDR3 length equals 14 residues. The V gene's germline CDR1 is SGHTA and CDR2 FQGNSA. The CDR3 spells CASSSGLAGSEQYF. CDR3 bases: TGTGCCAGCAGCTCGGGGCTAGCGGGGTCTGAGCAGTACTTC.

This clone has only a few counts. The rearrangement uses TRBV6-4 and TRBJ1-6, with D uncertain. CDR3 length equals 14 residues. Germline CDR1 is MRHNA and CDR2 is SNTAGT. V was clipped by 5 bases and J by 7 bases, with 12 bases between them. The CDR3 loop is CASSISPGNSPLHF. CDR3 bases: TGTGCCAGCAGTATCTCGCCGGGGAATTCACCCCTCCACTTT.

The rearrangement joins TRBV4-3 to TRBJ1-1, with unresolved D. CDR3 length equals 13 residues. Trimming took off 0 bases at V and 5 bases at J, with 7 bases between the two ends. Germline V CDR1 and CDR2: LGHNA, YSLEER. This chain's CDR3 is CASSQDWATEAFF. The CDR3, as DNA: TGCGCCAGCAGCCAAGATTGGGCGACTGAAGCTTTCTTT.

The rearrangement uses TRBV6-5 and TRBJ1-2; the match to TRBD1 covers 7 bases. Trimming removed 0 bases from V and 13 bases from J; junction bases left unmatched: 8. This CDR3 has 13 residues. Germline V gene lookup returns CDR1 MNHEY and CDR2 SVGAGI. CDR3 sequence (DNA): TGTGCCAGCAGTTACTCCCCTGACAGGGCTGTCACCTTC. It codes for CASSYSPDRAVTF.

J is TRBJ2-2 and V is TRBV18; no firm D call. The CDR3 consists of 15 residues. V was shortened by 4 bases and J by 0 bases, with 9 bases between the two germline ends. Germline loops: CDR1 KGHSH, CDR2 LQKENI. CDR3 loop: CASSLAGANTGELFF. CDR3 in DNA: TGTGCCAGCTCACTCGCCGGAGCGAACACCGGGGAGCTGTTTTTT.

This clone was seen more than once but under ten times. The J gene is TRBJ1-2, the V gene TRBV28, with D unclear. The CDR3 has 16 amino acids. Trimming took 5 bases from V and 0 from J, leaving 16 bases between them. The germline gives CDR1 MDHEN, CDR2 SYDVKM. The CDR3 sequence is CASSPRGGTTNYGYTF. As DNA, the CDR3 is TGTGCCAGCAGTCCACGCGGTGGCACGACTAACTATGGCTACACCTTC.

V and J are TRBV2 and TRBJ1-5; no firm D call. V was trimmed by 1 base and J by 0 bases, leaving 7 bases between them. This CDR3 has 15 residues. Germline V gene lookup returns CDR1 SNHLY and CDR2 FYNNEI. The DNA for the CDR3 is TGTGCCAGCAGTGAAGGGAGAGATAGCAATCAGCCCCAGCATTTT. It yields the protein CASSEGRDSNQPQHF.

In this sample, this clone turned up a few times. The chain links TRBV25-1 to TRBJ2-7; D ambiguous. The CDR3 sequence is 13 residues long. Trimming took off 4 bases at V and 1 base at J, with 8 bases between the two ends. CDR1 MGHDK and CDR2 SYGVNS come from the germline V gene. The CDR3 coding sequence is TGTGCCAGCAGTGCACTCATTTCCTACGAGCAGTACTTC. Translated, it gives CASSALISYEQYF.

This clone has more than one count but fewer than ten. The chain has TRBV5-1 and TRBJ1-4; 7 nucleotides match TRBD1. This CDR3 comprises 15 residues. Germline V lookup: CDR1 SGHRS, CDR2 YFSETQ. The J segment lost 6 bases and the V segment lost 4 bases, leaving 9 bases of the junction unmatched. The CDR3 loop is CASSPQGREDEKLFF. CDR3 DNA: TGCGCCAGCAGCCCACAGGGGCGGGAGGATGAAAAACTGTTTTTT.

The rearrangement links TRBV4-3 to TRBJ2-1; 15 nucleotides line up with TRBD2. This CDR3 has 18 amino acids. V was clipped by 3 bases and J by 6 bases; unmatched bases: 9. Per the germline V gene, CDR1 is LGHNA and CDR2 is YSLEER. CDR3: CASSQVRTSGGVGNEQFF. CDR3 DNA sequence: TGCGCCAGCAGCCAGGTCCGGACTAGCGGGGGGGTAGGCAATGAGCAGTTCTTC.

V and J are TRBV19 and TRBJ1-4; TRBD1 might be the D (5 bases). The V and J ends lost 3 bases and 7 bases respectively, with 9 bases between them. Per the germline V gene, CDR1 is LNHDA and CDR2 is SQIVND (reference sequence). CDR3 length: 13 residues. CDR3 amino acids: CASSIQGIEKLFF. Written as DNA, the CDR3 is TGTGCCAGTAGTATTCAGGGAATTGAAAAACTGTTTTTT. The full variable domain, with the rest looked up from reference TRBV19 and TRBJ1-4, is DGGITQSPKYLFRKEGQNVTLSCEQNLNHDAMYWYRQDPGQGLRLIYYSQIVNDFQKGDIAEGYSVSREKKESFPLTVTSAQKNPTAFYLCASSIQGIEKLFFGSGTQLSVL.

The rearrangement links TRBV30 to TRBJ1-4; D uncertain. V dropped 0 bases and J dropped 7 bases, with 12 bases sitting between them. Germline lookup yields CDR1 GTSNPN and CDR2 SVGIG (reference sequence). This CDR3 region has 14 residues. CDR3 nucleotide sequence: TGTGCCTGGAGTGTATTGGGAGTTGGTGAAAAACTGTTTTTT. This sequence encodes CAWSVLGVGEKLFF.

The chain is built from TRBV7-2 and TRBJ2-7; maybe TRBD2 (6 bases). The CDR3 has 15 amino acids. The V end lost 5 bases, the J end lost 7 bases, and 21 bases lay between the germline ends. Germline V gives CDR1 SGHTA, CDR2 FQGNSA. In nucleotides, the CDR3 is TGTGCCAGCAGCCCCCGAATGGAGTCCCGGGGGGAGCAGTACTTC. Translated, it gives CASSPRMESRGEQYF.

V gene TRBV7-2 combines with J gene TRBJ1-1; no reliable D call. Germline V gene sequence: CDR1 SGHTA, CDR2 FQGNSA. Trimming pared 5 bases from V and 0 bases from J, leaving 13 bases between. The CDR3 totals 15 residues. The CDR3 DNA reads TGTGCCAGCAGCCCCATTAGTTCCATGAACACTGAAGCTTTCTTT. This encodes CASSPISSMNTEAFF.